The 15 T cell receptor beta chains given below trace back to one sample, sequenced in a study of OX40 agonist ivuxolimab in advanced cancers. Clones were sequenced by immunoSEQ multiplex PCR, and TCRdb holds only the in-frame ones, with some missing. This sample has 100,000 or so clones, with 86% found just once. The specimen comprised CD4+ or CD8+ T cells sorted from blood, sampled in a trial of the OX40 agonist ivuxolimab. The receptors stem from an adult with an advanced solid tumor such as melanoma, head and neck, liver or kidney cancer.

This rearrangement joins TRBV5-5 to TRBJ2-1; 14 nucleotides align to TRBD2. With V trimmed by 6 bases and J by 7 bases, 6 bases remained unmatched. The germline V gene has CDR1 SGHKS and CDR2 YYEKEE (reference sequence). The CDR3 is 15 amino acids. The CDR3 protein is CASILTSGRGNEQFF. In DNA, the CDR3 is TGTGCCAGCATCCTGACTAGCGGGAGGGGGAATGAGCAGTTCTTC.

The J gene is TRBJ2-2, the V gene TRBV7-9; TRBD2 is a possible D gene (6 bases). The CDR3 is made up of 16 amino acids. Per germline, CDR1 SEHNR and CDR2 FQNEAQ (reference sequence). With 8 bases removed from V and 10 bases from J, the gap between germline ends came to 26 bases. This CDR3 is CASPRGSSEAQAELFF. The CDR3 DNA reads TGTGCCAGCCCACGGGGGAGCTCCGAGGCCCAGGCGGAGCTGTTTTTT.

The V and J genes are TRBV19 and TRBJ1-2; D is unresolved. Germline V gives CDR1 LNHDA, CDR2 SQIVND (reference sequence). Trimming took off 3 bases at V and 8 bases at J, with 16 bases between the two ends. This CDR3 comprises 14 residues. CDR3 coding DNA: TGTGCCAGTAGTATCTCGAACAAAGGCGGGGGCTACACCTTC. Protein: CASSISNKGGGYTF.

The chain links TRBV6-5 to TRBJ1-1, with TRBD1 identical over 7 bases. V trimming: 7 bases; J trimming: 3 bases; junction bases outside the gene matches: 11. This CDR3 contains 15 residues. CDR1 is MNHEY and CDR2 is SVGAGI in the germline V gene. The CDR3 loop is CASTQSPTGDTEAFF. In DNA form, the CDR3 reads TGTGCCAGCACGCAGAGCCCCACAGGGGACACTGAAGCTTTCTTT.

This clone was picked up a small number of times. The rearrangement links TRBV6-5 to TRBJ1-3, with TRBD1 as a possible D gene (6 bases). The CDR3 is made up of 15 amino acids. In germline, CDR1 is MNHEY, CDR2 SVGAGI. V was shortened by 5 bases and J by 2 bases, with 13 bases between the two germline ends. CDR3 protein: CASSRKGVAGNTIYF. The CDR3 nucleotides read TGTGCCAGCAGTCGAAAGGGGGTGGCTGGAAACACCATATATTTT.

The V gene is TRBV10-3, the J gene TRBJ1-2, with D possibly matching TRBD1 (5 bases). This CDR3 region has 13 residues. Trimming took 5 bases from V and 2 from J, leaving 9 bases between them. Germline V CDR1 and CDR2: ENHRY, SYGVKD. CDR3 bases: TGTGCCATCAGTCAGGACACAAACTATGGCTACACCTTC. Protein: CAISQDTNYGYTF.

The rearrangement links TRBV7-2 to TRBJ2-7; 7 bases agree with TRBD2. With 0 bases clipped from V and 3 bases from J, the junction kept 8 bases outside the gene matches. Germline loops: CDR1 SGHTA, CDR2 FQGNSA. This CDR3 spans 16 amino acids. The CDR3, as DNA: TGTGCCAGCAGCTTAGCGGGCGCGGGAGCCTTCTACGAGCAGTACTTC. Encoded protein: CASSLAGAGAFYEQYF.

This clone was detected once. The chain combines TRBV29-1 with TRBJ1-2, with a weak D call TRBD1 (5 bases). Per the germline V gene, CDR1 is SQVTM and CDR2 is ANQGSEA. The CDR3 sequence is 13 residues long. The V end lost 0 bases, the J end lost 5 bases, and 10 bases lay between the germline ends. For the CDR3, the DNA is TGCAGCGTTGAAGATCTGGGGCGATATGGCTACACCTTC. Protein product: CSVEDLGRYGYTF.

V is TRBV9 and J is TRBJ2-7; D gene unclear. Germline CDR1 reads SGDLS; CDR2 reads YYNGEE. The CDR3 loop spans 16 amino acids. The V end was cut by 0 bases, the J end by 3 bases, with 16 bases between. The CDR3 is CASSVATPPPDYEQYF. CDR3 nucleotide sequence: TGTGCCAGCAGCGTAGCTACCCCTCCTCCGGACTACGAGCAGTACTTC.

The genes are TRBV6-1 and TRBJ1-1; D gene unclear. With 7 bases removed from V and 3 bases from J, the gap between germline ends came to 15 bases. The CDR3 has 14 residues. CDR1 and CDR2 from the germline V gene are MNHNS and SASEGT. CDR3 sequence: CASTSVFGDTEAFF. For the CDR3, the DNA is TGTGCCAGCACCAGCGTCTTCGGGGACACTGAAGCTTTCTTT.

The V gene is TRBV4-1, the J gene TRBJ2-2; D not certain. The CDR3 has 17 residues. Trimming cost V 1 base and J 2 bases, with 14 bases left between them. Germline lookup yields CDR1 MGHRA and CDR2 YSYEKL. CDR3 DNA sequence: TGCGCCAGCAGCCAAGGGCAATTAGCCCCAAACACCGGGGAGCTGTTTTTT. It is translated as CASSQGQLAPNTGELFF.

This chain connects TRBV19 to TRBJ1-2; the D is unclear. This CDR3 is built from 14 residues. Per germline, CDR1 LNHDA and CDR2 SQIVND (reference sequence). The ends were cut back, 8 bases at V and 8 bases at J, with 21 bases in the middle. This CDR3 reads CASSHWPSDGGYTF. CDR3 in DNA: TGTGCCAGTTCTCACTGGCCGAGTGATGGGGGCTACACCTTC.

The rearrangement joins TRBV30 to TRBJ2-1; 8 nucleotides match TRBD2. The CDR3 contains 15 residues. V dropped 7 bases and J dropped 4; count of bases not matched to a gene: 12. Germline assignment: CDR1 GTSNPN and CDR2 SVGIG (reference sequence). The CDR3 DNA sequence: TGTGCCTTCTTACTCCCGGGGGGGCAATACAATGAGCAGTTCTTC. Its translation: CAFLLPGGQYNEQFF.

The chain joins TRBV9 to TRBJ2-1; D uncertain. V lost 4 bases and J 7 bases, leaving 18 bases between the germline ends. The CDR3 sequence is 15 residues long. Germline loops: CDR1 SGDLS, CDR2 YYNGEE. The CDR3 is CASSPQVGSVNEQFF. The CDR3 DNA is TGTGCCAGCAGCCCCCAAGTGGGGTCGGTAAATGAGCAGTTCTTC.

The CDR3 coding sequence is TGTGCCAGCAGTTACGGGGCAGTCGCTAATGAAAAACTGTTTTTT. Protein sequence: CASSYGAVANEKLFF. The chain combines TRBV6-5 with TRBJ1-4, with D perhaps matching TRBD1 (5 bases). In germline, CDR1 is MNHEY, CDR2 SVGAGI. The CDR3 runs 15 residues. V was trimmed by 2 bases and J by 3 bases, leaving 10 bases between them.